The clone carrying this T cell receptor beta chain was counted at least ten times. Its target is unknown. The record originates from a study of Graves' ophthalmopathy and Graves' hyperthyroidism. Study results and limitations: Blood also contained most of the expanded thyroid clonotypes above 0.001 frequency.

Using RNA transcripts, the TCR beta CDR3 regions were amplified. The workflow started with a first-round RT-PCR run with HTBI primers and then moved on to a second-round multiplex PCR. MiXCR, run by TCRdb on the multiplex PCR reads, gives a single entry per CDR3 protein. There are 350,000 to 400,000 distinct CDR3 sequences in the sample; 15% occur only once, and 5.5% to 7% lies in the top ten. CDR3 length: 14 amino acids. Trimming stripped 6 bases from V and 3 bases from J, with 12 bases between. Germline V lookup: CDR1 SNHLY, CDR2 FYNNEI. The V gene is TRBV2, the J gene TRBJ1-5; D gene unclear. The TCR was taken from a woman under 30 with stable Graves' hyperthyroidism. The material sequenced was peripheral blood. The CDR3 loop is CASRAPILNQPQHF. The CDR3 region has the DNA TGTGCCAGCAGAGCTCCCATACTCAATCAGCCCCAGCATTTT.